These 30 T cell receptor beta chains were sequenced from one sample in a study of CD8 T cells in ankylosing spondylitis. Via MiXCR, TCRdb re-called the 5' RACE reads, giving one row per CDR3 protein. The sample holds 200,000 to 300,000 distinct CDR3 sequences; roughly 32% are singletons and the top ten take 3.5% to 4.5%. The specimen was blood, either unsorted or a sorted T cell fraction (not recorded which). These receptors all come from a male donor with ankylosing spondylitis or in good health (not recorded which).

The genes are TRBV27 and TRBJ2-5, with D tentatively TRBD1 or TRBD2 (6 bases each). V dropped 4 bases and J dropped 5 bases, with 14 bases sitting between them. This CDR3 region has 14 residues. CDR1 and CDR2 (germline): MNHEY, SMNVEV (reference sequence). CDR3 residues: CASSYGGLGETQYF. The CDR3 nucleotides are TGTGCCAGCAGTTATGGGGGGCTGGGTGAGACCCAGTACTTC.

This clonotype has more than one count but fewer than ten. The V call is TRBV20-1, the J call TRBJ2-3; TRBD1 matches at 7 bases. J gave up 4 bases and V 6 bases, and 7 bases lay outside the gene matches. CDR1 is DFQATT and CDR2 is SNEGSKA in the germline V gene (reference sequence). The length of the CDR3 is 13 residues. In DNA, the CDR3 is TGCAGTGCCCAGCGAGGACAGGCAGATACGCAGTATTTT. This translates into CSAQRGQADTQYF.

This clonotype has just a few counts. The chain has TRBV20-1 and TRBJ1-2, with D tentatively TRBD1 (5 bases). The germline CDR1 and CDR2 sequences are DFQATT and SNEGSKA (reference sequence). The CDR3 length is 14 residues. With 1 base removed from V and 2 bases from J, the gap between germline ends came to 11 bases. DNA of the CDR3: TGCAGTGCTAGAGTGGACTGGGGGAACTATGGCTACACCTTC. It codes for CSARVDWGNYGYTF.

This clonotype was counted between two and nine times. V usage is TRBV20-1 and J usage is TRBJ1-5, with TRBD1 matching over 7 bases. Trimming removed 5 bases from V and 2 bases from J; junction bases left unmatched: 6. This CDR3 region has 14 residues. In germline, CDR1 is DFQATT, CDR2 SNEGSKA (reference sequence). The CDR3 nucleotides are TGCAGTGCTCCCGGACAGGCGGGCAATCAGCCCCAGCATTTT. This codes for CSAPGQAGNQPQHF.

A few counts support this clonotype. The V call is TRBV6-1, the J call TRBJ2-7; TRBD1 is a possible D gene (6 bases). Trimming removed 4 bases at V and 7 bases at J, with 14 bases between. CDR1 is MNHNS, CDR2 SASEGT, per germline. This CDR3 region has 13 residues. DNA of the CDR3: TGTGCCAGCAGTGCACAGGGATGGGGGGAGCAGTACTTC. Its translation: CASSAQGWGEQYF.

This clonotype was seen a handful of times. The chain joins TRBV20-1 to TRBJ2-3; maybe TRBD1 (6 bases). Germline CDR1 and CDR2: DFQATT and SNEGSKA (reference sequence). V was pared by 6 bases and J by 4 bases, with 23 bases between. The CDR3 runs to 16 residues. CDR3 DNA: TGCAGTGCCATCCCCCCGGGGACAAATGGCGCAGATACGCAGTATTTT. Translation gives CSAIPPGTNGADTQYF.

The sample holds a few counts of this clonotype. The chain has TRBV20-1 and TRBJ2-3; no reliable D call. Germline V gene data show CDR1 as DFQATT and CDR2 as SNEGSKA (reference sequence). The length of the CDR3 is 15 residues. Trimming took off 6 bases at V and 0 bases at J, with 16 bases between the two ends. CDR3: CSAAGHTSSTDTQYF. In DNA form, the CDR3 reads TGCAGTGCAGCCGGGCATACTTCTAGCACAGATACGCAGTATTTT.

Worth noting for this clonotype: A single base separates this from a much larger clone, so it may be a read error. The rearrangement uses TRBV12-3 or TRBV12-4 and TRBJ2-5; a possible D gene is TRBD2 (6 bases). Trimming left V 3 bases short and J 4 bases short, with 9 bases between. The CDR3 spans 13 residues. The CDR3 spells CASSFWGGETQYF. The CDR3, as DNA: TGTGCCAGCAGTTTTTGGGGAGGAGAGACCCAGTACTTC.

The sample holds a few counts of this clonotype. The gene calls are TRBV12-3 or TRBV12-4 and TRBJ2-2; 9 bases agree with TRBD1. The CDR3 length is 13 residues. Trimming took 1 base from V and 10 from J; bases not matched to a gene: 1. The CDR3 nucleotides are TGTGCCAGCAGTTTAGACAGGGGGCAGGAGCTGTTTTTT. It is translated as CASSLDRGQELFF.

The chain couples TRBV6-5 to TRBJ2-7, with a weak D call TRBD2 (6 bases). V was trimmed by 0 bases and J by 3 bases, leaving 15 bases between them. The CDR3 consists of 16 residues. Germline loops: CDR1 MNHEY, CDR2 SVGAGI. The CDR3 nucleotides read TGTGCCAGCAGTTACTCGGGGCGGACTAACCTCTACGAGCAGTACTTC. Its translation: CASSYSGRTNLYEQYF.

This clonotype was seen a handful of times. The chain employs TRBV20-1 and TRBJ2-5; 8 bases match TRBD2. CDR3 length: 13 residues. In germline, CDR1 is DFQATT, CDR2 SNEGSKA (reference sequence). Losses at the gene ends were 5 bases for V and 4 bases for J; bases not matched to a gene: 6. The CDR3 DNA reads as TGCAGTGCTCCGGGACTAGGGGGAGAGACCCAGTACTTC. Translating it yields CSAPGLGGETQYF.

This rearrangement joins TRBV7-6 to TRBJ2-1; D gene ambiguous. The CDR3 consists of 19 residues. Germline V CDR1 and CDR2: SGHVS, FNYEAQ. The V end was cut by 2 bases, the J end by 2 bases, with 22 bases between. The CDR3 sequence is CASSLKASRSSTPYNEQFF. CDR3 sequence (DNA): TGTGCCAGCAGCTTAAAGGCGTCTAGGTCGTCCACTCCCTACAATGAGCAGTTCTTC.

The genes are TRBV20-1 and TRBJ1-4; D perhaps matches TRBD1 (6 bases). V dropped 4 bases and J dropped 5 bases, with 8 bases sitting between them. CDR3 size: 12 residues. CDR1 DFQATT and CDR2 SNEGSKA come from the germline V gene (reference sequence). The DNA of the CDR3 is TGCAGTGCTACGGACAGCAATGAAAAACTGTTTTTT. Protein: CSATDSNEKLFF.

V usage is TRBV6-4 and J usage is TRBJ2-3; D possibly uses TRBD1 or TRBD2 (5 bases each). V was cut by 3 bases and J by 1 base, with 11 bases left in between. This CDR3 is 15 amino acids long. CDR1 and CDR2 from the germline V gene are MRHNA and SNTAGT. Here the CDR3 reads CASSEGPGGTDTQYF. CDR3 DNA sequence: TGTGCCAGCAGTGAGGGGCCCGGGGGCACAGATACGCAGTATTTT.

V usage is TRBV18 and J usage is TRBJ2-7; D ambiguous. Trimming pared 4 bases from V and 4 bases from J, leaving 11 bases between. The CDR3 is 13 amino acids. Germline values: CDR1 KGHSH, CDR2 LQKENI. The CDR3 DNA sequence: TGTGCCAGCTCACGCACGGACGGGTACGAGCAGTACTTC. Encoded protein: CASSRTDGYEQYF.

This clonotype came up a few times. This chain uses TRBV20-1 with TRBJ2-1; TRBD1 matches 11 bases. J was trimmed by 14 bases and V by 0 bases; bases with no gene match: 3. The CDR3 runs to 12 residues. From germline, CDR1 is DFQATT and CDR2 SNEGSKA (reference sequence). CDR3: CSARDWTGGEFF. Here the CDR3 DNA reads TGCAGTGCTAGAGACTGGACAGGGGGCGAGTTCTTC.

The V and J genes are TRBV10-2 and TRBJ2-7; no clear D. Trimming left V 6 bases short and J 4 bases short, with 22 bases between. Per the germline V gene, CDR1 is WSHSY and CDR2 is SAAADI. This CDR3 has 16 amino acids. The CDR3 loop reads CASRLGQAGSGYEQYF. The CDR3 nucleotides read TGCGCCAGCAGACTCGGTCAGGCTGGATCGGGTTACGAGCAGTACTTC.

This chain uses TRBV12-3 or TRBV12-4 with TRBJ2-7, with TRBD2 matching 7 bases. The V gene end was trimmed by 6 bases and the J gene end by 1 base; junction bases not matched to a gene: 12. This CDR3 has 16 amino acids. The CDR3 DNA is TGTGCCAGCAGCCTCGGGGCAGGCGGGGGATCCTACGAGCAGTACTTC. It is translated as CASSLGAGGGSYEQYF.

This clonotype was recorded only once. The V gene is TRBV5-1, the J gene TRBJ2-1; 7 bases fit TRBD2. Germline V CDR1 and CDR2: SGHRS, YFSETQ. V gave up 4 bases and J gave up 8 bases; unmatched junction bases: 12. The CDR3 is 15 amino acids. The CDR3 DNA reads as TGCGCCAGCAGCGGGGGGGGTTCGGCGGGCGATGAGCAGTTCTTC. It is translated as CASSGGGSAGDEQFF.

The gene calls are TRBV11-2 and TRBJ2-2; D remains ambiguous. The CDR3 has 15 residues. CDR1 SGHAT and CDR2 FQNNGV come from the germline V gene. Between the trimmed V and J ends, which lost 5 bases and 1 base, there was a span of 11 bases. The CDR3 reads CASSLAAGNTGELFF. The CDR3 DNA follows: TGTGCCAGCAGCCTCGCGGCAGGGAACACCGGGGAGCTGTTTTTT.

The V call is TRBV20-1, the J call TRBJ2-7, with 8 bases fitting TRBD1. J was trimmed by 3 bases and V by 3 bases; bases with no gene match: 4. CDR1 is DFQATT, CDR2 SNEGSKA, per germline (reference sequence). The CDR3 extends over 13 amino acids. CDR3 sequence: CSARSGTGYEQYF. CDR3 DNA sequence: TGCAGTGCTAGGTCGGGGACAGGCTACGAGCAGTACTTC.

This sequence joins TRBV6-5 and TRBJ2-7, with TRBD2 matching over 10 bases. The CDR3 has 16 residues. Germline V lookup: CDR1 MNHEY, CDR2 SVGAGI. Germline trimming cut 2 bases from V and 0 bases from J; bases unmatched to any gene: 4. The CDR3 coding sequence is TGTGCCAGCAGTTACACAGCGGGGGGGAGCTCCTACGAGCAGTACTTC. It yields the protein CASSYTAGGSSYEQYF.

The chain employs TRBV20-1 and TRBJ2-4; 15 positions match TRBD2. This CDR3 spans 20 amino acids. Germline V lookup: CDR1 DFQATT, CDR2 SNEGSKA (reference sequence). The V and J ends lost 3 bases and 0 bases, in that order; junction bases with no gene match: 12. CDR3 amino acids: CSASLGLAGGFDLAKNIQYF. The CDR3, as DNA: TGCAGTGCTAGTCTGGGACTAGCGGGGGGTTTTGATTTAGCCAAAAACATTCAGTACTTC.

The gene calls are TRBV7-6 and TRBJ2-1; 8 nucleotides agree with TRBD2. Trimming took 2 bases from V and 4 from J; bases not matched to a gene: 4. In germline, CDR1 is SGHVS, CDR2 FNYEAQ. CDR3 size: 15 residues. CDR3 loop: CASSLMAGGYNEQFF. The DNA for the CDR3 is TGTGCCAGCAGCTTAATGGCGGGGGGATACAATGAGCAGTTCTTC.

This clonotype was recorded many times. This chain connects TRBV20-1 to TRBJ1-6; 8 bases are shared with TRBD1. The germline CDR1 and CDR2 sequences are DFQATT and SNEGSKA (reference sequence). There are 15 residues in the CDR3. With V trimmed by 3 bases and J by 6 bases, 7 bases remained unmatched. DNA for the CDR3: TGCAGTGCTAGCCGGGACAGGCTTCCTAATTCACCCCTCCACTTT. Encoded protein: CSASRDRLPNSPLHF.

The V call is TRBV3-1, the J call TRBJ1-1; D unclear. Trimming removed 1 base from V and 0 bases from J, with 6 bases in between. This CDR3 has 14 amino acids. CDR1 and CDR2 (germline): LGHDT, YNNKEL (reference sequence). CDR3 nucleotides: TGTGCCAGCAGCCAAGGGGCCCTGAACACTGAAGCTTTCTTT. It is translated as CASSQGALNTEAFF.

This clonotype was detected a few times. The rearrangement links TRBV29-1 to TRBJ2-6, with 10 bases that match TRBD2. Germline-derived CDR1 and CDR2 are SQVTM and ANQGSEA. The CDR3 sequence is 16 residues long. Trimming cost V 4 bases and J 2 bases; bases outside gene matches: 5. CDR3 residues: CSVGGAGGPGANVLTF. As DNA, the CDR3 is TGCAGCGTTGGCGGAGCGGGGGGGCCTGGGGCCAACGTCCTGACTTTC.

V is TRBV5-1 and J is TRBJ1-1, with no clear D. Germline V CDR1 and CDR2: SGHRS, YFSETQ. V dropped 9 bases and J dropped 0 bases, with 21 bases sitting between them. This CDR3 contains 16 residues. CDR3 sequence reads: CANNTGIRGMNTEAFF. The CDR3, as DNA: TGCGCCAACAATACCGGTATCCGGGGTATGAACACTGAAGCTTTCTTT. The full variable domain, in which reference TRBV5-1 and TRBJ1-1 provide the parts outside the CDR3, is KAGVTQTPRYLIKTRGQQVTLSCSPISGHRSVSWYQQTPGQGLQFLFEYFSETQRNKGNFPGRFSGRQFSNSRSEMNVSTLELGDSALYLCANNTGIRGMNTEAFFGQGTRLTVV.

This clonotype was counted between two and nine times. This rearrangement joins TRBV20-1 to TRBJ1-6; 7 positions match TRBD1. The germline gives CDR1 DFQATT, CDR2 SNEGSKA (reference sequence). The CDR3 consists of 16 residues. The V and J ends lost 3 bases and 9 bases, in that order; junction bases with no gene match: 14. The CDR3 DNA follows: TGCAGTGCTAGTGCCGTGTGGGCAGGGGGAGTTTCACCCCTCCACTTT. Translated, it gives CSASAVWAGGVSPLHF.

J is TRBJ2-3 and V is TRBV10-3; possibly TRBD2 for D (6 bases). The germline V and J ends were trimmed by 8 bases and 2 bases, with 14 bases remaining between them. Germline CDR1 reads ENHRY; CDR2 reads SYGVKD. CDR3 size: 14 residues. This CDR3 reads CAIARLDSTDTQYF. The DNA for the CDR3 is TGTGCCATCGCTAGACTAGATTCCACAGATACGCAGTATTTT.